This T cell receptor (beta chain) comes out of a study of T cells in localized non-small cell lung cancer (dated by TCRdb to between 2020 and 2021). The study in broad terms: Comparing tumors with uninvolved tumor-adjacent lungs, the study looked at the T cell repertoires of fewer than 250 patients with early-stage NSCLC. NSCLC patients had a mean age of approximately 66 years, and 129 were male and around 99 female. The cohort comprised around 250 treatment-naïve NSCLC patients with resected, localized lung tumors. On the study overall, not on this receptor specifically: Longer overall survival was associated with higher T cell density in blood, whereas shorter survival was associated with higher clonality in adjacent lung. Because the study design was exploratory, TCR variables were selected using unadjusted p-values without false-discovery rate correction. Multi-region tumor sequencing was not performed, so intratumor heterogeneity could not be excluded. Of the top 100 tumor clones, a median of roughly 53 were detected in paired uninvolved adjacent lung; under 30 were also among that lung's top 100. Uninvolved tumor-adjacent lung showed the highest T cell clonality, higher than tumor, which suggests more focused antigenic responses in the uninvolved tumor-adjacent lung.

At diagnosis, tumor, uninvolved tumor-adjacent lung and peripheral blood were collected and then preserved as a mix of FFPE and fresh-frozen material. Blood samples were analyzed as peripheral blood mononuclear cells for TCR repertoire profiling. TCR beta CDR3 regions were sequenced from DNA using the immunoSEQ Assay. In the source study's methods: To compute T cell density, TCR beta template counts were normalized to usable DNA, which was estimated by amplifying housekeeping genes. Richness was estimated with the preseqR package, extrapolating to 400,000 templates for PBMC samples and 120,000 templates for tissue samples. Clonality was defined by subtracting Pielou's evenness from one. Tissue-enriched TCRs were identified by differential abundance testing using productive amino-acid clonotypes, minimum total count 5 and alpha 0.1. The Jaccard Index and the Morisita Overlap Index were used to measure repertoire overlap between compartments. GLIPH clustered TCR beta CDR3s with public tetramer-defined viral CDR3s; viral motifs required at least three viral sequences plus V-gene enrichment. This immuneACCESS table, as held by TCRdb, lists in-frame sequences with V and J called but not all clones. Of the missing ones, under half trace to an unresolved V gene in checked studies; the others have no known cause. V and J calls and clone size follow that table, whereas D and trimming were derived from the DNA. The sample data list 100,000 to 150,000 clones, and 80% to 90% of these were observed just once. Clones ranked in the top ten supply 1.5% to 2% of the sample.

Worth noting for this clone: Its cognate antigen has yet to be identified. No qualities accompany the bases; no much larger clone lies one base away.

The CDR3 contains 17 residues, cysteine and phenylalanine counted. Only the CDR3 DNA is retained, 51 bases long and in frame from the first base. This chain joins TRBV21-1 to TRBJ1-5. TRBV21-1 is termed a pseudogene. The sequence came from a female donor aged 60 or older with stage I lung adenocarcinoma. The source material was peripheral blood, sampled before any cancer treatment. The base sequence is TGTGCCAGCAGCACTTCGGCAGGGAGGTGTAGCAATCAGCCCCAGCATTTT. This sequence encodes CASSTSAGRCSNQPQHF.